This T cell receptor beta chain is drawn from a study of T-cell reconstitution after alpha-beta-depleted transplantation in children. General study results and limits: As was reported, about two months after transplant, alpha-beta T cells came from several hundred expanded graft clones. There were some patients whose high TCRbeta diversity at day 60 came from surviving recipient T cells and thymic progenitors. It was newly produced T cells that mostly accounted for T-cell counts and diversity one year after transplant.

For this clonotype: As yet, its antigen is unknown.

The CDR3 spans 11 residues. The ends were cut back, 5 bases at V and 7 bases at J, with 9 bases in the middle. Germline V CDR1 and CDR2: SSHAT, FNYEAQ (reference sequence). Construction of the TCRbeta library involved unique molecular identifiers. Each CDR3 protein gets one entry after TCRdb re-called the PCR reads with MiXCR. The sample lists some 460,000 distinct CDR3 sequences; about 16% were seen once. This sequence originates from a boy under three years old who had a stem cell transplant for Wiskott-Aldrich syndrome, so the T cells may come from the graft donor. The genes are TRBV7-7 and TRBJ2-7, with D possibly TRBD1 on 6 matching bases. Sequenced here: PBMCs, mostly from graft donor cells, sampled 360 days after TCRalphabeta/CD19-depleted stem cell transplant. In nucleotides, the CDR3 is TGTGCCAGCAGCATTGGGACAGAGCAGTACTTC. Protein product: CASSIGTEQYF.